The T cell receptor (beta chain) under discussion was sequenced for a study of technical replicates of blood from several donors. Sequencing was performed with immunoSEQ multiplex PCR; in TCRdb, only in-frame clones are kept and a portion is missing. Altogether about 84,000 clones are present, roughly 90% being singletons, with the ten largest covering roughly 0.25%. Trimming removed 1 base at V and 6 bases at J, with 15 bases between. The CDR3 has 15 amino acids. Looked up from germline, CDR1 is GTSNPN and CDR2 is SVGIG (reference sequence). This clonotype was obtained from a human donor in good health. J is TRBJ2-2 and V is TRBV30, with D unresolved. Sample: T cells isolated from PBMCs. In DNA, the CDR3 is TGTGCCTGGAGTGGATATAGCAGTCTCGCCGGGGAGCTGTTTTTT. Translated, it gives CAWSGYSSLAGELFF.